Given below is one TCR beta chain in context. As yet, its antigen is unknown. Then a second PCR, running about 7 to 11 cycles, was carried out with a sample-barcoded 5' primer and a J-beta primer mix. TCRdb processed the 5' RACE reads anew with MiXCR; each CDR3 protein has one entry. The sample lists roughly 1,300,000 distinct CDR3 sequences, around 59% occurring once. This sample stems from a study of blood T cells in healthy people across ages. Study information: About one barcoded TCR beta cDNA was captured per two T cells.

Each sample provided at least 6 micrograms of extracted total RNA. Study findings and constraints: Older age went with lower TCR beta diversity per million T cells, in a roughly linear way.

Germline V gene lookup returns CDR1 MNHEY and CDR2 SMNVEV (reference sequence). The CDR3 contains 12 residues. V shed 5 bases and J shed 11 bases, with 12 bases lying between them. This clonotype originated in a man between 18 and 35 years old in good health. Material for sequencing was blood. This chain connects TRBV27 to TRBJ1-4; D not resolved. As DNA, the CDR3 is TGTGCCAGCAGTCCGCGACCTGGGAAACTGTTTTTT. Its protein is CASSPRPGKLFF.